These 20 T cell receptor beta chains share one sample of origin, sequenced in a study of OX40 agonist ivuxolimab in advanced cancers. Clones were sequenced by immunoSEQ multiplex PCR, and TCRdb holds only the in-frame ones, with some missing. Here the sample spans some 59,000 clones, around 87% being singletons. Source: CD4+ or CD8+ T cells sorted from blood, taken in a trial of the OX40 agonist ivuxolimab. The receptors come from an adult with an advanced solid tumor such as melanoma, head and neck, liver or kidney cancer.

The chain has TRBV9 and TRBJ2-1; the D gene is possibly TRBD2 (5 bases). V lost 4 bases and J lost 8, with 16 bases in between. CDR3 length: 14 amino acids. The germline gives CDR1 SGDLS, CDR2 YYNGEE. The chain's CDR3 is CASSPPVPRDEQFF. CDR3 bases: TGTGCCAGCAGCCCCCCCGTCCCGCGGGATGAGCAGTTCTTC. Full variable domain (rest looked up from reference TRBV9 and TRBJ2-1): DSGVTQTPKHLITATGQRVTLRCSPRSGDLSVYWYQQSLDQGLQFLIQYYNGEERAKGNILERFSAQQFPDLHSELNLSSLELGDSALYFCASSPPVPRDEQFFGPGTRLTVL.

The CDR3, as DNA: TGCGCCAGCAGCACCCCGACAAACATTCAGTACTTC. Amino acid sequence: CASSTPTNIQYF. The chain combines TRBV4-1 with TRBJ2-4; D gene uncertain. CDR1 and CDR2 from the germline V gene are MGHRA and YSYEKL. The CDR3 length is 12 residues. V was pared by 5 bases and J by 6 bases, with 8 bases between.

V and J are TRBV7-3 and TRBJ2-4; 7 nucleotides line up with TRBD1. The CDR3 consists of 13 residues. In germline, CDR1 is SGHTA, CDR2 FQGTGA. With V trimmed by 5 bases and J by 8 bases, 6 bases remained unmatched. The CDR3 spells CASSERQGDIQYF. CDR3 DNA: TGTGCCAGCAGCGAAAGACAGGGAGACATTCAGTACTTC.

The chain links TRBV6-5 to TRBJ2-7; 9 bases line up with TRBD1. V lost 5 bases and J lost 1; bases outside the gene matches: 6. The CDR3 runs to 15 residues. CDR1 is MNHEY and CDR2 is SVGAGI in the germline V gene. CDR3 in DNA: TGTGCCAGCAGTACGGGGGGACAGGGTTCCTACGAGCAGTACTTC. It yields the protein CASSTGGQGSYEQYF.

This rearrangement joins TRBV21-1 to TRBJ2-1; whether TRBD2, the table's D call, matches the DNA was not checked. TRBV21-1 is described as a pseudogene. The CDR3 covers 17 residues. CDR3 coding DNA: TGTGCCAGCAGCAAATGGGCGGGGACTAGGGGATTCAATGAGCAGTTCTTC. This codes for CASSKWAGTRGFNEQFF.

The CDR3 loop reads CAWSGGGHGNSPLHF. CDR3 nucleotide sequence: TGTGCCTGGAGTGGCGGGGGCCACGGTAATTCACCCCTCCACTTT. The chain carries TRBV30 and TRBJ1-6; a weak D match, TRBD1 (6 bases). From germline, CDR1 is GTSNPN and CDR2 SVGIG (reference sequence). Trimming removed 1 base at V and 6 bases at J, with 13 bases between. The CDR3 is made up of 15 amino acids.

The genes are TRBV7-2 and TRBJ1-3; D is possibly TRBD1 (6 bases). The CDR3 is 14 amino acids. Germline CDR1 is SGHTA and CDR2 is FQGNSA. V lost 11 bases, J lost 0 bases, and 14 bases lay in between. The CDR3 here is CAGGTSSSGNTIYF. CDR3 sequence (DNA): TGTGCCGGCGGGACATCGAGCTCTGGAAACACCATATATTTT.

The genes are TRBV7-9 and TRBJ2-1; 10 nucleotides agree with TRBD2. This CDR3 contains 15 residues. Germline V lookup: CDR1 SEHNR, CDR2 FQNEAQ (reference sequence). V was clipped by 6 bases and J by 2 bases; unmatched bases: 4. CDR3 in amino acids: CASSQTSGTYNEQFF. DNA of the CDR3: TGTGCCAGCAGTCAAACTAGCGGGACCTACAATGAGCAGTTCTTC.

V usage is TRBV7-8 and J usage is TRBJ2-7; no reliable D call. This CDR3 is 11 amino acids long. Germline V gives CDR1 SGHVS, CDR2 FQNEAQ. Trimming pared 5 bases from V and 3 bases from J, leaving 5 bases between. The DNA for the CDR3 is TGTGCCAGCAGCCTCGACTACGAGCAGTACTTC. This gives the protein CASSLDYEQYF.

The rearrangement uses TRBV4-1 and TRBJ2-1, with 11 nucleotides matching TRBD1. The V gene end was trimmed by 4 bases and the J gene end by 2 bases; junction bases not matched to a gene: 4. The CDR3 contains 16 residues. Germline V gene data show CDR1 as MGHRA and CDR2 as YSYEKL. CDR3 region: CASSPDRGHPYNEQFF. The CDR3 DNA reads TGCGCCAGCAGCCCGGACAGGGGGCACCCCTACAATGAGCAGTTCTTC.

The chain has TRBV7-8 and TRBJ1-4, with 11 bases fitting TRBD1. This CDR3 spans 15 amino acids. CDR1 and CDR2 from the germline V gene are SGHVS and FQNEAQ. Trimming cost V 10 bases and J 2 bases; bases outside gene matches: 6. The CDR3 sequence is CATRDRGRTNEKLFF. The CDR3 DNA sequence: TGTGCCACCAGGGACAGGGGGAGGACTAATGAAAAACTGTTTTTT.

This chain joins TRBV7-2 and TRBJ2-5, with TRBD2 matching 8 bases. Trimming took 0 bases from V and 4 from J; bases not matched to a gene: 4. CDR1 and CDR2 from the germline V gene are SGHTA and FQGNSA. The CDR3 spans 15 residues. In DNA, the CDR3 is TGTGCCAGCAGCTTAGCGCAGACTAGCGCAGAGACCCAGTACTTC. This gives the protein CASSLAQTSAETQYF.

This chain links TRBV6-5 with TRBJ2-3, with D possibly TRBD2 on 6 matching bases. Germline assignment: CDR1 MNHEY and CDR2 SVGAGI. The CDR3 is 15 amino acids. With 0 bases removed from V and 0 bases from J, the gap between germline ends came to 7 bases. The CDR3 spells CASSYSGTSTDTQYF. CDR3 in DNA: TGTGCCAGCAGTTACTCCGGGACTAGCACAGATACGCAGTATTTT.

The V call is TRBV6-6, the J call TRBJ2-7; D is ambiguous. Per germline, CDR1 MNHNY and CDR2 SVGAGI (reference sequence). Trimming took off 6 bases at V and 0 bases at J, with 12 bases between the two ends. CDR3 size: 14 residues. Here the CDR3 DNA reads TGTGCCAGCAGCCAGCAAGGCCCCTCCTACGAGCAGTACTTC. This codes for CASSQQGPSYEQYF.

The rearrangement uses TRBV21-1 and TRBJ2-7; the table's TRBD1 call for D was not verified on the DNA. TRBV21-1 is a documented pseudogene. The CDR3 extends over 14 amino acids. DNA for the CDR3: TGTGCCAGCAGGAGACAGGAGAACTCCTACGAGCAGTACTTC. It translates to CASRRQENSYEQYF.

This chain links TRBV16 with TRBJ1-5; 7 nucleotides line up with TRBD1. Looked up from germline, CDR1 is KGHSY and CDR2 is FQNENV. This CDR3 is built from 15 residues. V lost 2 bases to trimming and J lost 6 bases; unmatched junction nucleotides: 7. CDR3 DNA: TGTGCCAGCAGCCAAAACGGCAGGGGGACTCAGCCCCAGCATTTT. Its translation: CASSQNGRGTQPQHF. The full variable domain, its missing parts supplied by reference TRBV16 and TRBJ1-5, is GEEVAQTPKHLVRGEGQKAKLYCAPIKGHSYVFWYQQVLKNEFKFLISFQNENVFDETGMPKERFSAKCLPNSPCSLEIQATKLEDSAVYFCASSQNGRGTQPQHFGDGTRLSIL.

This chain links TRBV5-1 with TRBJ2-1; TRBD2 matches 10 bases. CDR1 SGHRS and CDR2 YFSETQ come from the germline V gene. V lost 3 bases and J lost 4; bases outside the gene matches: 4. The CDR3 has 15 residues. Here the CDR3 reads CASSYRTSGYNEQFF. CDR3 coding DNA: TGCGCCAGCAGCTATAGGACTAGCGGATACAATGAGCAGTTCTTC. Drawing the rest from reference TRBV5-1 and TRBJ2-1, the complete variable domain is KAGVTQTPRYLIKTRGQQVTLSCSPISGHRSVSWYQQTPGQGLQFLFEYFSETQRNKGNFPGRFSGRQFSNSRSEMNVSTLELGDSALYLCASSYRTSGYNEQFFGPGTRLTVL.

This rearrangement joins TRBV7-9 to TRBJ2-2, with TRBD2 matching 8 bases. The CDR3 length is 16 residues. The trim removed 1 base at V and 0 bases at J, leaving 1 base unmatched. The germline V gene encodes CDR1 SEHNR and CDR2 FQNEAQ (reference sequence). DNA of the CDR3: TGTGCCAGCAGCTTAGGTAGCGGGACGAACACCGGGGAGCTGTTTTTT. Protein sequence: CASSLGSGTNTGELFF.

The chain has TRBV28 and TRBJ2-7; D is perhaps TRBD2 (7 bases). Looked up from germline, CDR1 is MDHEN and CDR2 is SYDVKM. V was shortened by 6 bases and J by 11 bases, with 17 bases between the two germline ends. The CDR3 is 12 amino acids. The CDR3 DNA is TGTGCCAGCAGGAAAGGGGGAGGGTTCGAGTACTTC. Amino acid sequence: CASRKGGGFEYF.

The count of this clone is one. V is TRBV1 and J is TRBJ2-1; TRBD2 is the table's D call and was not checked against the DNA. TRBV1 is marked as a pseudogene. This CDR3 region has 13 residues. Written as DNA, the CDR3 is TGCACCAGCAGCCAAGTTCACGAACGGAGTCAGTTCTTC. Translation gives CTSSQVHERSQFF.